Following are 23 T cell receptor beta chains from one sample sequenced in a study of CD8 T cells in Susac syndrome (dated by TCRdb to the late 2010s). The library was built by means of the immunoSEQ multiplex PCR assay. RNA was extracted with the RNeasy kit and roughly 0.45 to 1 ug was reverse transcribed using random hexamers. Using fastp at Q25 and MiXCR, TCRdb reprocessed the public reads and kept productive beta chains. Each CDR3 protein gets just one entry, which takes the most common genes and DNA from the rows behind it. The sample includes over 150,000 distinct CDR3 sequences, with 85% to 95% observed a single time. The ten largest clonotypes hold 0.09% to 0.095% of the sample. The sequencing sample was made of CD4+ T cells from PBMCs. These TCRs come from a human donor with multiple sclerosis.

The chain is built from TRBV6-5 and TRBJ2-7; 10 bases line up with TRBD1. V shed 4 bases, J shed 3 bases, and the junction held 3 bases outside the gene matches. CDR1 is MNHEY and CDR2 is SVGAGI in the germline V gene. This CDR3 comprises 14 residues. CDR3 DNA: TGTGCCAGCAGTTCGGACAGGGGGATCTACGAGCAGTACTTC. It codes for CASSSDRGIYEQYF.

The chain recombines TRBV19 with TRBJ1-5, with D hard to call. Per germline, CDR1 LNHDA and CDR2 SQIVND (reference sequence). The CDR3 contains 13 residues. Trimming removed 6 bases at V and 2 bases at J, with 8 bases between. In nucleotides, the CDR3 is TGTGCCAGTAGGAATCCTGGCAATCAGCCCCAGCATTTT. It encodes CASRNPGNQPQHF. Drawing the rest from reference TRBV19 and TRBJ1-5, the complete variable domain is DGGITQSPKYLFRKEGQNVTLSCEQNLNHDAMYWYRQDPGQGLRLIYYSQIVNDFQKGDIAEGYSVSREKKESFPLTVTSAQKNPTAFYLCASRNPGNQPQHFGDGTRLSIL.

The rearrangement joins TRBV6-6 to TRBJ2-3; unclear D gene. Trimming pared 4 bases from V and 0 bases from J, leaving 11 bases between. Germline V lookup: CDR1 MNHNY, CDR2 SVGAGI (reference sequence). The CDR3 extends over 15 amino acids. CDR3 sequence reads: CASSSLLGSTDTQYF. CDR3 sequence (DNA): TGTGCCAGCAGTTCATTGTTGGGGAGCACAGATACGCAGTATTTT.

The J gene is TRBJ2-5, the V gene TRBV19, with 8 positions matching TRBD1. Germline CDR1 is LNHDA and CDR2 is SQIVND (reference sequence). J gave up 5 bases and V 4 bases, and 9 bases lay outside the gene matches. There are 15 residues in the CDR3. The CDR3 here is CASSTGQGPIETQYF. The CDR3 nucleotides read TGTGCCAGTAGTACTGGACAGGGCCCTATCGAGACCCAGTACTTC.

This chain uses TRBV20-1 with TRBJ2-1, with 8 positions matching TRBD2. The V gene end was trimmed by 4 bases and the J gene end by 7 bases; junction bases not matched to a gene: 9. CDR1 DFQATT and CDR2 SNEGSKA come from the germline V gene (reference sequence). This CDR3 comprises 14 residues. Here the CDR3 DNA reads TGCAGTGCTACCGCTAGCGGGTGGGATAATGAGCAGTTCTTC. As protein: CSATASGWDNEQFF.

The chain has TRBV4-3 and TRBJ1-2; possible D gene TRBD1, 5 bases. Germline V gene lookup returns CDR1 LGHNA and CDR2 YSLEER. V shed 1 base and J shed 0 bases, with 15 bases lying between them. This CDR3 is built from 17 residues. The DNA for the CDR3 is TGCGCCAGCAGCCAAGCTTACACAGGCGTAGCTAACTATGGCTACACCTTC. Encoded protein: CASSQAYTGVANYGYTF.

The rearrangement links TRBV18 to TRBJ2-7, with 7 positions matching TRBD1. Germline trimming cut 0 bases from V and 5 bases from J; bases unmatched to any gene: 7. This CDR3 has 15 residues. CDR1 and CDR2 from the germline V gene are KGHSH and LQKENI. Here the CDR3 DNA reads TGTGCCAGCTCACCACCTGCGACAGGGTATAACGAGCAGTACTTC. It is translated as CASSPPATGYNEQYF.

DNA for the CDR3: TGTGCCAGCAGCTTTGGGACAGGGAGCAATCAGCCCCAGCATTTT. Its protein is CASSFGTGSNQPQHF. The chain links TRBV6-6 to TRBJ1-5; 9 nucleotides line up with TRBD1. CDR1 is MNHNY and CDR2 is SVGAGI in the germline V gene (reference sequence). The CDR3 runs to 15 residues. The trim removed 6 bases at V and 1 base at J, leaving 4 bases unmatched.

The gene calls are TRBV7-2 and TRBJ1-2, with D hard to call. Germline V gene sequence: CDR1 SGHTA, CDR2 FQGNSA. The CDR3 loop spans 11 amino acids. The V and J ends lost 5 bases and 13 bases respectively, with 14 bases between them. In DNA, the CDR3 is TGTGCCAGCAGCCCGGGCCCAACCCCCACCTTC. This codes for CASSPGPTPTF.

This CDR3 reads CASSHQGKGYTF. The CDR3 nucleotides read TGTGCCAGCAGCCACCAGGGGAAAGGCTACACCTTC. The rearrangement joins TRBV3-1 to TRBJ1-2; tentatively, D is TRBD1 (6 bases). The CDR3 sequence is 12 residues long. V lost 3 bases and J 8 bases, leaving 10 bases between the germline ends. CDR1 and CDR2 (germline): LGHDT, YNNKEL (reference sequence).

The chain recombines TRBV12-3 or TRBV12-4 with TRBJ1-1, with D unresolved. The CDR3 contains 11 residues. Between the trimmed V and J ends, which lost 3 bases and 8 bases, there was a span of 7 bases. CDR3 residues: CASSFSAEAFF. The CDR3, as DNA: TGTGCCAGCAGTTTCTCGGCAGAAGCTTTCTTT.

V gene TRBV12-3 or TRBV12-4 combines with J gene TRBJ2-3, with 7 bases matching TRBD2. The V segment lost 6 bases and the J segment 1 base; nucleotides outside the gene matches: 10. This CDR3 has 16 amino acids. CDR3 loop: CASRPQLAIRTDTQYF. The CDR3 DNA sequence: TGTGCCAGCAGGCCCCAACTAGCGATTCGCACAGATACGCAGTATTTT.

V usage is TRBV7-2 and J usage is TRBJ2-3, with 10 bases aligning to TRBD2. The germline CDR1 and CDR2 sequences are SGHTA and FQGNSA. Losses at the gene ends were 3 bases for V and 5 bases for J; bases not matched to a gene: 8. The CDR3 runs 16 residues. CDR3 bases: TGTGCCAGCAGCTTCAGAGCGGGAGGGCCAGGAGATACGCAGTATTTT. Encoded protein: CASSFRAGGPGDTQYF.

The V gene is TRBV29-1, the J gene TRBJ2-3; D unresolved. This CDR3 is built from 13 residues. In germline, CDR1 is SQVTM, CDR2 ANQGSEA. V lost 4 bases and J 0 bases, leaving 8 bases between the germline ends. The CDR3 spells CSVGVRSTDTQYF. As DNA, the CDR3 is TGCAGCGTTGGTGTCCGGAGCACAGATACGCAGTATTTT.

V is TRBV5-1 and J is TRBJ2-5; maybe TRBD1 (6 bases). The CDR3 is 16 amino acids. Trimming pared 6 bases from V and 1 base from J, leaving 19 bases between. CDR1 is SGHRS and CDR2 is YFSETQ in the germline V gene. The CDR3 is CASKTGHPNLQETQYF. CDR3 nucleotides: TGCGCCAGCAAGACAGGACACCCCAATCTCCAAGAGACCCAGTACTTC.

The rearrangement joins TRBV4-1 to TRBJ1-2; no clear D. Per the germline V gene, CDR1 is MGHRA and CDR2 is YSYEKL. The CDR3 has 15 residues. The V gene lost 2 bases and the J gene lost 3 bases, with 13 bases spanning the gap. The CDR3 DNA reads TGCGCCAGCAGCCAACTATACAACTACGACTATGGCTACACCTTC. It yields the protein CASSQLYNYDYGYTF.

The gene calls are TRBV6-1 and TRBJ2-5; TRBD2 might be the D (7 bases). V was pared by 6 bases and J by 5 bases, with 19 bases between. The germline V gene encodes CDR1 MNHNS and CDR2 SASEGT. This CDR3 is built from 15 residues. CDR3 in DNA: TGTGCCAGCAGCCCGGCCTGGGAGGGGGGGGAGACCCAGTACTTC. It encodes CASSPAWEGGETQYF.

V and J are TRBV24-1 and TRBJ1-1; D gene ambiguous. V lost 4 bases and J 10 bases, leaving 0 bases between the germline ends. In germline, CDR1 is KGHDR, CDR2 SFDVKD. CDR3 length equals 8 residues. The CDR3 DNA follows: TGTGCCACCAGTGAAGCTTTCTTT. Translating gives CATSEAFF.

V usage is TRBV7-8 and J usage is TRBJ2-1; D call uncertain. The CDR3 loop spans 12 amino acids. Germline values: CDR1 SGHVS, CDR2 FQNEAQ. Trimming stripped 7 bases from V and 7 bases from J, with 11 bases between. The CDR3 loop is CASTQKENEQFF. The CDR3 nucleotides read TGTGCCAGCACCCAAAAGGAGAATGAGCAGTTCTTC.

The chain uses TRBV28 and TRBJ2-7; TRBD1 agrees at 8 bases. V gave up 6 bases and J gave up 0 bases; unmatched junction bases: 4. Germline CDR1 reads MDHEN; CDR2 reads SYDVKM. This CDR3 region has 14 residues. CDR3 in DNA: TGTGCCAGCAGAGGGACAGGAGGCTCCTACGAGCAGTACTTC. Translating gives CASRGTGGSYEQYF.

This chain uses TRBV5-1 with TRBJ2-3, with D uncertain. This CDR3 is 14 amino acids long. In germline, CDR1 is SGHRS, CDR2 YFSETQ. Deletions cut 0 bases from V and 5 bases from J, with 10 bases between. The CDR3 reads CASSLASPRDTQYF. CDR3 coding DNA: TGCGCCAGCAGCTTGGCGTCACCGCGAGATACGCAGTATTTT.

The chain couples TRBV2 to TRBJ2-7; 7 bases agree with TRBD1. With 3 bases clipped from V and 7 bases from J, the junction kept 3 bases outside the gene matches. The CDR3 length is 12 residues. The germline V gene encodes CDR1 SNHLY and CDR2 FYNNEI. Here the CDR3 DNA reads TGTGCCAGCAGTGAGGACAGGACGGAGCAGTACTTC. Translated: CASSEDRTEQYF.

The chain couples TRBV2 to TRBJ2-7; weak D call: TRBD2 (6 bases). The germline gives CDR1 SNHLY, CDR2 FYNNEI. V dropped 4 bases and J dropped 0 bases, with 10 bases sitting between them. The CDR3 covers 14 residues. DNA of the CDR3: TGTGCCAGCAGTGTGGGGAGGCGCTCCTACGAGCAGTACTTC. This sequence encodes CASSVGRRSYEQYF.